This record concerns one TCR beta chain sequence. The antigen remains undetermined. The V end lost 3 bases, the J end lost 2 bases, and 10 bases lay between the germline ends. This CDR3 is built from 15 residues. Per germline, CDR1 MGHRA and CDR2 YSYEKL. Whole-study results and caveats: Tumor-infiltrating Treg TCR alpha and beta sequences overlapped most with tumor naive CD4+ T cells, then blood naive. The TCR gene usage of tumor memory CD4+ T cells clustered together with blood and lymph node memory CD4+ cells and with lymph node naive CD4+ cells.

TCRdb processed the 5' RACE reads anew with MiXCR; each CDR3 protein has one entry. The table has 25,000 to 40,000 distinct CDR3 sequences, approximately 25% seen once. CD4+CD45RO+CD25- cells were isolated as memory CD4+ T cells. The receptor comes from a female donor with breast cancer. The sequencing input was memory CD4+ T cells sorted from blood. As for subset: memory CD4+ T cells, CD4+CD45RO+CD25-. The rearrangement joins TRBV4-1 to TRBJ2-2; TRBD2 is a possible D gene (5 bases). CDR3 nucleotide sequence: TGCGCCAGCAGCCACGGGCGGGCTAACACCGGGGAGCTGTTTTTT. This codes for CASSHGRANTGELFF.